Listed here are 32 T cell receptor beta chains from one sample, sequenced in a study of a mutant IDH1 vaccine in newly diagnosed glioma. Time point denoted: week 5, during vaccination. Every vaccine dose comprised 300 ug of mutant IDH1 20-mer peptide plus topical imiquimod. Repertoires were generated with immunoSEQ multiplex PCR, while TCRdb's copy carries only in-frame clones and drops some. The table lists more than 55,000 clones, 65% to 90% of them singletons, with 3% to 3.5% in the top ten. Their antigen targets remain unknown. Sequencing was performed on PBMCs, taken from a glioma patient whose treatment included an IDH1 peptide vaccine. Source of these receptors: a woman between 18 and 29 years old with glioma. Some clones in this sample may be carry-over from other donors' samples.

The rearrangement links TRBV27 to TRBJ2-7, with D perhaps matching TRBD2 (6 bases). Trimming pared 5 bases from V and 3 bases from J, leaving 14 bases between. The CDR3 is 14 residues long. Germline V lookup: CDR1 MNHEY, CDR2 SMNVEV (reference sequence). Here the CDR3 DNA reads TGTGCCAGCAGTGCTTCCGGGACTCTCTACGAGCAGTACTTC. Translated: CASSASGTLYEQYF.

The V gene is TRBV9, the J gene TRBJ1-2, with D perhaps TRBD1 (5 bases). Trimming took off 0 bases at V and 6 bases at J, with 9 bases between the two ends. The CDR3 contains 13 residues. Per germline, CDR1 SGDLS and CDR2 YYNGEE. CDR3 nucleotides: TGTGCCAGCAGCGTAGTGGGGGGGAATGGCTACACCTTC. It yields the protein CASSVVGGNGYTF.

The genes are TRBV11-1 and TRBJ1-1; the match to TRBD1 covers 8 bases. J lost 1 base, V lost 5 bases, and 9 bases had no gene match. Germline loops: CDR1 SGHAT, CDR2 FQDESV (reference sequence). The CDR3 extends over 16 amino acids. The CDR3 region has the DNA TGTGCCAGCAGCCGATCCACCGGGACAGGGAACACTGAAGCTTTCTTT. As protein: CASSRSTGTGNTEAFF.

This rearrangement joins TRBV30 to TRBJ2-7, with D perhaps matching TRBD2 (6 bases). Germline V CDR1 and CDR2: GTSNPN, SVGIG (reference sequence). The CDR3 loop spans 13 amino acids. V was shortened by 6 bases and J by 2 bases, with 14 bases between the two germline ends. CDR3 loop: CACQGGPPYEQYF. In DNA, the CDR3 is TGTGCCTGCCAAGGAGGGCCGCCCTACGAGCAGTACTTC. Drawing the rest from reference TRBV30 and TRBJ2-7, the complete variable domain is SQTIHQWPATLVQPVGSPLSLECTVEGTSNPNLYWYRQAAGRGLQLLFYSVGIGQISSEVPQNLSASRPQDRQFILSSKKLLLSDSGFYLCACQGGPPYEQYFGPGTRLTVT.

The rearrangement joins TRBV29-1 to TRBJ1-3; no clear D. The CDR3 is 12 amino acids. V gave up 5 bases and J gave up 7 bases, with 12 bases separating them. The germline CDR1 and CDR2 sequences are SQVTM and ANQGSEA. As DNA, the CDR3 is TGCAGCGTTTCATCAGACGGGAACACCATATATTTT. Translating gives CSVSSDGNTIYF.

CDR3: CASRPMRQGGTEAFF. The CDR3 coding sequence is TGTGCCAGCAGGCCAATGCGCCAGGGAGGCACTGAAGCTTTCTTT. The chain uses TRBV5-4 and TRBJ1-1; possible D gene TRBD1, 5 bases. Trimming left V 5 bases short and J 4 bases short, with 18 bases between. The CDR3 totals 15 residues. Germline lookup yields CDR1 SGHNT and CDR2 YYREEE (reference sequence). Full variable domain (outside the CDR3, taken from reference TRBV5-4 and TRBJ1-1): ETGVTQSPTHLIKTRGQQVTLRCSSQSGHNTVSWYQQALGQGPQFIFQYYREEENGRGNFPPRFSGLQFPNYSSELNVNALELDDSALYLCASRPMRQGGTEAFFGQGTRLTVV.

The chain carries TRBV5-6 and TRBJ1-2, with D possibly matching TRBD1 (6 bases). This CDR3 region has 18 residues. V dropped 0 bases and J dropped 4 bases, with 22 bases sitting between them. CDR1 and CDR2 (germline): SGHDT, YYEEEE. CDR3 protein: CASSLGGTWPGGSYGYTF. The CDR3 DNA reads as TGTGCCAGCAGCTTGGGGGGGACATGGCCGGGAGGGAGCTATGGCTACACCTTC.

The chain employs TRBV6-5 and TRBJ1-5; a weak D match, TRBD1 (6 bases). Germline CDR1 and CDR2: MNHEY and SVGAGI. The germline V and J ends were trimmed by 1 base and 6 bases, with 13 bases remaining between them. The length of the CDR3 is 15 residues. Written as DNA, the CDR3 is TGTGCCAGCAGTTACTTGCAGGGGAGGGCTCAGCCCCAGCATTTT. This gives the protein CASSYLQGRAQPQHF.

The chain is built from TRBV9 and TRBJ1-1; 9 nucleotides agree with TRBD1. CDR1 is SGDLS, CDR2 YYNGEE, per germline. V lost 0 bases, J lost 4 bases, and 7 bases stayed unmatched. This CDR3 comprises 16 residues. The CDR3 nucleotides are TGTGCCAGCAGCGTAGTTCCGGGACAGGGAACCACTGAAGCTTTCTTT. Its protein is CASSVVPGQGTTEAFF.

V and J are TRBV5-1 and TRBJ2-7; 10 positions agree with TRBD2. The trim removed 3 bases at V and 0 bases at J, leaving 6 bases unmatched. This CDR3 region has 16 residues. Germline V CDR1 and CDR2: SGHRS, YFSETQ. CDR3: CASSSGLAESSYEQYF. CDR3 in DNA: TGCGCCAGCAGCTCCGGACTAGCGGAGAGCTCCTACGAGCAGTACTTC.

The chain recombines TRBV4-1 with TRBJ1-1; TRBD1 is a possible D gene (5 bases). CDR3 length: 14 amino acids. V lost 4 bases and J lost 1, with 10 bases in between. Germline CDR1 MGHRA, CDR2 YSYEKL. CDR3 nucleotide sequence: TGCGCCAGCAGCCCGGGGGGAACGAACACTGAAGCTTTCTTT. It translates to CASSPGGTNTEAFF.

Only a few counts were recorded for this clone. V usage is TRBV29-1 and J usage is TRBJ2-3; TRBD2 is a possible D gene (6 bases). Trimming removed 1 base at V and 3 bases at J, with 17 bases between. Germline lookup yields CDR1 SQVTM and CDR2 ANQGSEA. This CDR3 has 16 residues. CDR3 sequence: CSVEAYSFRGTDTQYF. The DNA of the CDR3 is TGCAGCGTTGAAGCTTACTCCTTTCGGGGGACAGATACGCAGTATTTT.

V usage is TRBV5-6 and J usage is TRBJ2-5; D gene unclear. The CDR3 length is 15 residues. Germline CDR1 and CDR2: SGHDT and YYEEEE. The V gene lost 1 base and the J gene lost 2 bases, with 12 bases spanning the gap. This chain's CDR3 is CASSLRADLQETQYF. The CDR3 DNA is TGTGCCAGCAGCTTGCGGGCAGACTTACAAGAGACCCAGTACTTC.

The rearrangement joins TRBV11-2 to TRBJ1-1; D is uncertain. The V gene's germline CDR1 is SGHAT and CDR2 FQNNGV. CDR3 length equals 14 residues. V shed 5 bases and J shed 4 bases, with 14 bases lying between them. The CDR3 DNA is TGTGCCAGCAGCCTCGGAGAGTTCGGCACTGAAGCTTTCTTT. Translation: CASSLGEFGTEAFF.

This chain connects TRBV7-3 to TRBJ2-7, with D possibly TRBD2 on 5 matching bases. The CDR3 is 15 residues long. Germline V gives CDR1 SGHTA, CDR2 FQGTGA. The V gene lost 5 bases and the J gene lost 3 bases, with 17 bases spanning the gap. The CDR3 DNA follows: TGTGCCAGCAGCCCAAGAGGGCTAGTGAGCTACGAGCAGTACTTC. Translation gives CASSPRGLVSYEQYF. The full variable domain, completed using reference TRBV7-3 and TRBJ2-7, is GAGVSQTPSNKVTEKGKYVELRCDPISGHTALYWYRQSLGQGPEFLIYFQGTGAADDSGLPNDRFFAVRPEGSVSTLKIQRTERGDSAVYLCASSPRGLVSYEQYFGPGTRLTVT.

V and J are TRBV5-6 and TRBJ2-7, with 11 bases identical to TRBD1. V trimming: 4 bases; J trimming: 3 bases; junction bases outside the gene matches: 3. CDR3 size: 14 residues. Germline CDR1 reads SGHDT; CDR2 reads YYEEEE. CDR3 sequence reads: CASSGTGGLYEQYF. CDR3 sequence (DNA): TGTGCCAGCAGCGGGACAGGGGGGCTCTACGAGCAGTACTTC.

The chain carries TRBV6-6 and TRBJ2-7, with TRBD2 as a possible D gene (6 bases). The V gene lost 8 bases and the J gene lost 4 bases, with 15 bases spanning the gap. The CDR3 covers 13 residues. The germline CDR1 and CDR2 sequences are MNHNY and SVGAGI (reference sequence). CDR3 region: CASHPGGTYEQYF. As DNA, the CDR3 is TGTGCCAGCCACCCCGGGGGAACATACGAGCAGTACTTC.

J is TRBJ2-7 and V is TRBV14, with 7 bases lining up with TRBD1. With 3 bases clipped from V and 7 bases from J, the junction kept 3 bases outside the gene matches. There are 12 residues in the CDR3. Germline CDR1 and CDR2: SGHDN and FVKESK. The CDR3 loop is CASSHGQEEQYF. In nucleotides, the CDR3 is TGTGCCAGCAGCCATGGACAGGAAGAGCAGTACTTC. The variable domain in full, with the rest retrieved from reference TRBV14 and TRBJ2-7, is EAGVTQFPSHSVIEKGQTVTLRCDPISGHDNLYWYRRVMGKEIKFLLHFVKESKQDESGMPNNRFLAERTGGTYSTLKVQPAELEDSGVYFCASSHGQEEQYFGPGTRLTVT.

The V gene is TRBV30, the J gene TRBJ1-1, with 7 bases aligning to TRBD1. Germline trimming cut 2 bases from V and 11 bases from J; bases unmatched to any gene: 8. CDR1 and CDR2 (germline): GTSNPN, SVGIG (reference sequence). The CDR3 length is 12 residues. The CDR3 coding sequence is TGTGCCTGGAGTATGACAGGGCCTGTGGCTTTCTTT. It encodes CAWSMTGPVAFF. Filled out from reference TRBV30 and TRBJ1-1, the complete variable domain reads SQTIHQWPATLVQPVGSPLSLECTVEGTSNPNLYWYRQAAGRGLQLLFYSVGIGQISSEVPQNLSASRPQDRQFILSSKKLLLSDSGFYLCAWSMTGPVAFFGQGTRLTVV.

DNA of the CDR3: TGCGCCAGCAGGGCCGGCGTCTCCTACGAGCAGTACTTC. Protein: CASRAGVSYEQYF. The chain employs TRBV5-1 and TRBJ2-7; no reliable D call. Germline-derived CDR1 and CDR2 are SGHRS and YFSETQ. V lost 5 bases to trimming and J lost 0 bases, with 9 bases between them. The CDR3 has 13 residues.

The chain is built from TRBV11-2 and TRBJ2-5, with a possible D match to TRBD2 (5 bases). Trimming pared 1 base from V and 5 bases from J, leaving 8 bases between. CDR3 length: 13 residues. Looked up from germline, CDR1 is SGHAT and CDR2 is FQNNGV. CDR3 bases: TGTGCCAGCAGCTTAGTCCCGGGGGAGACCCAGTACTTC. Residues: CASSLVPGETQYF.

This chain uses TRBV30 with TRBJ2-7, with D uncertain. This CDR3 comprises 11 residues. The V gene lost 3 bases and the J gene lost 5 bases, with 8 bases spanning the gap. CDR1 is GTSNPN and CDR2 is SVGIG in the germline V gene (reference sequence). CDR3 nucleotides: TGTGCCTGGAGCGAAAGGGACGAGCAGTACTTC. Amino acid sequence: CAWSERDEQYF.

The chain couples TRBV5-1 to TRBJ1-6; no definite D call. The CDR3 spans 17 residues. Germline V gene lookup returns CDR1 SGHRS and CDR2 YFSETQ. Trimming took 0 bases from V and 1 from J, leaving 11 bases between them. CDR3 sequence reads: CASSLDPSRSYNSPLHF. The CDR3 DNA reads TGCGCCAGCAGCTTGGACCCCTCACGGTCCTATAATTCACCCCTCCACTTT.

This clone turned up a few times. The J gene is TRBJ2-1, the V gene TRBV19, with 7 bases lining up with TRBD2. Germline V gives CDR1 LNHDA, CDR2 SQIVND (reference sequence). V dropped 8 bases and J dropped 7; count of bases not matched to a gene: 5. CDR3 length equals 12 residues. The CDR3 sequence: CASGFSGNEQFF. Here the CDR3 DNA reads TGTGCCAGTGGATTTAGCGGGAATGAGCAGTTCTTC.

The chain employs TRBV29-1 and TRBJ2-7, with D perhaps matching TRBD1 (5 bases). Trimming shortened V by 0 bases and J by 3 bases, and 15 bases separated the two germline ends. The V gene's germline CDR1 is SQVTM and CDR2 ANQGSEA. The CDR3 has 15 residues. The CDR3 DNA reads as TGCAGCGTTGAAGATGGGGCCCTCCAGGGCTACGAGCAGTACTTC. Protein: CSVEDGALQGYEQYF.

This chain joins TRBV27 and TRBJ1-1; TRBD1 might be the D (5 bases). V lost 0 bases to trimming and J lost 5 bases, with 13 bases between them. The CDR3 contains 15 residues. Germline V gene data show CDR1 as MNHEY and CDR2 as SMNVEV (reference sequence). The CDR3 DNA follows: TGTGCCAGCAGTTTATCTCGATCGGGGGGTACTGAAGCTTTCTTT. This translates into CASSLSRSGGTEAFF.

The chain couples TRBV5-1 to TRBJ1-2; no clear D. The CDR3 loop spans 13 amino acids. Deletions cut 0 bases from V and 9 bases from J, with 12 bases between. The germline gives CDR1 SGHRS, CDR2 YFSETQ. The CDR3 reads CASSLEGPGRYTF. The DNA for the CDR3 is TGCGCCAGCAGCTTGGAGGGCCCGGGCCGCTACACCTTC.

As for this clone: A read error is possible here, since a much larger clone lies one base away. The rearrangement joins TRBV2 to TRBJ1-2; 7 nucleotides match TRBD1. There are 13 residues in the CDR3. Germline V gene data show CDR1 as SNHLY and CDR2 as FYNNEI. The CDR3 sequence is CVSSENRGRGYTF. The CDR3 region has the DNA TGTGTCAGCAGCGAGAACAGGGGACGCGGCTACACCTTC.

The chain has TRBV7-6 and TRBJ1-1; D is unclear. Per the germline V gene, CDR1 is SGHVS and CDR2 is FNYEAQ. V shed 4 bases and J shed 1 base, with 13 bases lying between them. CDR3 length: 15 amino acids. Written as DNA, the CDR3 is TGTGCCAGCAGCTCCTCCCCATATAAGAACACTGAAGCTTTCTTT. This gives the protein CASSSSPYKNTEAFF.

The V and J genes are TRBV5-6 and TRBJ1-1; no clear D gene. Germline loops: CDR1 SGHDT, CDR2 YYEEEE. This CDR3 is 14 amino acids long. The V gene lost 0 bases and the J gene lost 4 bases, with 10 bases spanning the gap. The DNA of the CDR3 is TGTGCCAGCAGCTTGGAGACGTGGAGCACTGAAGCTTTCTTT. Its protein product is CASSLETWSTEAFF.

This clone was detected once. The V call is TRBV7-9, the J call TRBJ1-3; D remains ambiguous. The length of the CDR3 is 18 residues. The V gene lost 4 bases and the J gene lost 0 bases, with 19 bases spanning the gap. Germline V gene sequence: CDR1 SEHNR, CDR2 FQNEAQ (reference sequence). The CDR3 DNA sequence: TGTGCCAGCAGCTCCCACCCCCAGGTCGCTGGCTCTGGAAACACCATATATTTT. It encodes CASSSHPQVAGSGNTIYF.

This chain joins TRBV9 and TRBJ1-5; D not certain. Looked up from germline, CDR1 is SGDLS and CDR2 is YYNGEE. The CDR3 sequence is 13 residues long. Trimming removed 0 bases from V and 4 bases from J, with 5 bases in between. CDR3 amino acids: CASSVATNQPQHF. CDR3 sequence (DNA): TGTGCCAGCAGCGTAGCTACGAATCAGCCCCAGCATTTT.